Below, 14 T cell receptor beta chains from the same sample are listed, as sequenced in a study of blood T cell repertoires in COVID-19. Sequenced by immunoSEQ multiplex PCR; TCRdb stores in-frame clones only, minus some. The sample yields about 210,000 clones, approximately 90% seen once. Sequencing was performed on peripheral blood. The receptors shown here come from a woman aged 40 to 50 with acute or convalescent COVID-19.

The chain is built from TRBV10-3 and TRBJ1-1, with D tentatively TRBD1 (6 bases). CDR3 length: 15 residues. The V end lost 0 bases, the J end lost 6 bases, and 14 bases lay between the germline ends. The germline gives CDR1 ENHRY, CDR2 SYGVKD. The CDR3, as DNA: TGTGCCATCAGTGAGTCCGGGGCCAGGGGCTCTGAAGCTTTCTTT. Translation gives CAISESGARGSEAFF.

The CDR3 sequence is CASSAQDPTQYF. The CDR3 DNA reads as TGTGCCAGCAGCGCCCAGGATCCGACCCAGTACTTC. The chain links TRBV9 to TRBJ2-5; no definite D call. V gave up 3 bases and J gave up 7 bases, with 10 bases separating them. The CDR3 is made up of 12 amino acids. Per the germline V gene, CDR1 is SGDLS and CDR2 is YYNGEE.

The rearrangement joins TRBV7-9 to TRBJ1-2; D call uncertain. V dropped 3 bases and J dropped 6 bases, with 8 bases sitting between them. The CDR3 consists of 12 residues. CDR1 and CDR2 from the germline V gene are SEHNR and FQNEAQ (reference sequence). CDR3 loop: CASSFLLDGYTF. The CDR3 bases are TGTGCCAGCAGCTTTTTACTCGATGGCTACACCTTC. The full variable domain, rest sourced from reference TRBV7-9 and TRBJ1-2, is DTGVSQNPRHKITKRGQNVTFRCDPISEHNRLYWYRQTLGQGPEFLTYFQNEAQLEKSRLLSDRFSAERPKGSFSTLEIQRTEQGDSAMYLCASSFLLDGYTFGSGTRLTVV.

The rearrangement links TRBV4-1 to TRBJ1-4; no definite D call. CDR1 is MGHRA, CDR2 YSYEKL, per germline. Trimming stripped 7 bases from V and 8 bases from J, with 17 bases between. The CDR3 is 14 amino acids. The CDR3 loop is CASTKRVLSEKLFF. CDR3 in DNA: TGCGCCAGCACTAAACGGGTCCTAAGCGAAAAACTGTTTTTT.

This chain links TRBV7-9 with TRBJ1-1; 8 nucleotides match TRBD1. This CDR3 has 14 amino acids. The J segment lost 5 bases and the V segment lost 3 bases, leaving 5 bases of the junction unmatched. Germline V gene data show CDR1 as SEHNR and CDR2 as FQNEAQ (reference sequence). Here the CDR3 reads CASSFDRGSTEAFF. The CDR3, as DNA: TGTGCCAGCAGCTTCGACAGGGGTAGTACTGAAGCTTTCTTT.

The chain recombines TRBV15 with TRBJ1-4; 10 bases match TRBD1. CDR1 and CDR2 from the germline V gene are LNHNV and YYDKDF (reference sequence). The CDR3 is 17 residues long. Trimming took 8 bases from V and 3 from J; bases not matched to a gene: 12. The CDR3 DNA reads TGTGCCACCCGGGGACAGGGGATGGCGATAGCTAATGAAAAACTGTTTTTT. Protein product: CATRGQGMAIANEKLFF.

The V gene is TRBV18, the J gene TRBJ2-3, with 9 bases aligning to TRBD1. Germline-derived CDR1 and CDR2 are KGHSH and LQKENI. The V and J ends lost 3 bases and 4 bases, in that order; junction bases with no gene match: 8. The CDR3 length is 16 residues. CDR3 coding DNA: TGTGCCAGCTCACCTCCCGGGACAGGGATATCAGATACGCAGTATTTT. It codes for CASSPPGTGISDTQYF.

J is TRBJ1-5 and V is TRBV15; no clear D gene. Germline CDR1 and CDR2: LNHNV and YYDKDF (reference sequence). The CDR3 length is 14 residues. The V gene lost 0 bases and the J gene lost 7 bases, with 10 bases spanning the gap. The CDR3 sequence: CATSRDPELQPQHF. In DNA, the CDR3 is TGTGCCACCAGCAGAGATCCCGAACTCCAGCCCCAGCATTTT.

Worth noting for this clone: Within the sample, other DNA sequences also encode this same CDR3. This chain uses TRBV2 with TRBJ1-3; 7 bases match TRBD1. The CDR3 is 13 amino acids. Germline V lookup: CDR1 SNHLY, CDR2 FYNNEI. V lost 9 bases to trimming and J lost 2 bases; unmatched junction nucleotides: 4. CDR3 in DNA: TGTGCCAGTAGGGGGCGGACTGGAAACACCATATATTTT. It yields the protein CASRGRTGNTIYF.

The V call is TRBV25-1, the J call TRBJ2-5; D is uncertain. Germline V lookup: CDR1 MGHDK, CDR2 SYGVNS. The CDR3 length is 12 residues. V lost 0 bases, J lost 5 bases, and 4 bases lay in between. DNA for the CDR3: TGTGCCAGCAGTGAATATGAGGAGACCCAGTACTTC. This sequence encodes CASSEYEETQYF.

The chain is built from TRBV5-4 and TRBJ1-4; 8 bases match TRBD1. Germline V gene sequence: CDR1 SGHNT, CDR2 YYREEE (reference sequence). The V gene end was trimmed by 4 bases and the J gene end by 4 bases; junction bases not matched to a gene: 3. The length of the CDR3 is 14 residues. CDR3 region: CASSRTGFNEKLFF. The CDR3 coding sequence is TGTGCCAGCAGCCGGACAGGGTTTAATGAAAAACTGTTTTTT.

This clone was counted a single time. The chain carries TRBV5-4 and TRBJ1-2; D remains unclear. This CDR3 comprises 14 residues. Between the trimmed V and J ends, which lost 0 bases and 0 bases, there was a span of 6 bases. Germline-derived CDR1 and CDR2 are SGHNT and YYREEE (reference sequence). In DNA, the CDR3 is TGTGCCAGCAGCTTGGGCGTAGCTAACTATGGCTACACCTTC. It specifies CASSLGVANYGYTF.

The rearrangement joins TRBV6-6 to TRBJ1-5; a possible D gene is TRBD1 (5 bases). V lost 2 bases to trimming and J lost 6 bases, with 14 bases between them. Per germline, CDR1 MNHNY and CDR2 SVGAGI (reference sequence). The CDR3 is made up of 15 amino acids. CDR3 bases: TGTGCCAGCAGTTACATGTCGTGGAGGGGTCAGCCCCAGCATTTT. The encoded protein is CASSYMSWRGQPQHF.

The rearrangement joins TRBV24-1 to TRBJ1-6; the D is unclear. The CDR3 contains 17 residues. CDR1 is KGHDR and CDR2 is SFDVKD in the germline V gene. Trimming shortened V by 0 bases and J by 9 bases, and 17 bases separated the two germline ends. CDR3 region: CATSDLEAQSFRSPLHF. The CDR3 region has the DNA TGTGCCACCAGTGATTTGGAGGCTCAATCCTTTCGTTCACCCCTCCACTTT.